The 27 T cell receptor beta chains given below trace back to one sample, sequenced in a study of T cell responses to AZD1222 COVID-19 vaccine. Method: immunoSEQ multiplex PCR; TCRdb's copy keeps in-frame clones and lacks some. This repertoire shows over 100,000 clones, approximately 91% found once; its top ten account for 6% to 8%. The source was peripheral blood, collected on day 0 of AZD1222 vaccination. These receptors came from an adult in good health.

V is TRBV5-1 and J is TRBJ2-3, with 7 bases matching TRBD2. Germline CDR1 SGHRS, CDR2 YFSETQ. The CDR3 is made up of 15 amino acids. The trim removed 1 base at V and 3 bases at J, leaving 5 bases unmatched. DNA of the CDR3: TGCGCCAGCAGCTTGACTAGCGCCCAAACAGATACGCAGTATTTT. Its translation: CASSLTSAQTDTQYF.

The chain links TRBV7-9 to TRBJ2-5, with D perhaps being TRBD1 or TRBD2 (6 bases each). The CDR3 covers 14 residues. CDR1 is SEHNR and CDR2 is FQNEAQ in the germline V gene (reference sequence). Between the trimmed V and J ends, which lost 3 bases and 3 bases, there was a span of 11 bases. The CDR3 bases are TGTGCCAGCAGCTTCCCGAGGGGGGAAGAGACCCAGTACTTC. It yields the protein CASSFPRGEETQYF. Full variable domain (missing parts from reference TRBV7-9 and TRBJ2-5): DTGVSQNPRHKITKRGQNVTFRCDPISEHNRLYWYRQTLGQGPEFLTYFQNEAQLEKSRLLSDRFSAERPKGSFSTLEIQRTEQGDSAMYLCASSFPRGEETQYFGPGTRLLVL.

This clone was recorded a few times. The chain uses TRBV2 and TRBJ1-2, with D possibly TRBD1 on 5 matching bases. The CDR3 is 16 residues long. The germline gives CDR1 SNHLY, CDR2 FYNNEI. V was cut by 5 bases and J by 4 bases, with 20 bases left in between. The CDR3 here is CASSRDGGSGLYGYTF. The CDR3 coding sequence is TGTGCCAGCAGTCGGGACGGCGGATCGGGGCTCTATGGCTACACCTTC.

This sequence joins TRBV5-4 and TRBJ2-5, with D uncertain. V was clipped by 4 bases and J by 5 bases, with 9 bases between them. The CDR3 consists of 12 residues. Germline CDR1 and CDR2: SGHNT and YYREEE (reference sequence). For the CDR3, the DNA is TGTGCCAGCAGCGGAACGCGGGAGACCCAGTACTTC. It yields the protein CASSGTRETQYF.

J is TRBJ2-4 and V is TRBV5-5, with TRBD2 as a possible D gene (5 bases). V was cut by 0 bases and J by 8 bases, with 9 bases left in between. This CDR3 has 13 residues. The germline CDR1 and CDR2 sequences are SGHKS and YYEKEE (reference sequence). CDR3 nucleotides: TGTGCCAGCAGCTTGGTAGCCGGGGACATTCAGTACTTC. Translating it yields CASSLVAGDIQYF.

The table lists this clone with a count of one. The V call is TRBV18, the J call TRBJ2-1; the D gene is possibly TRBD2 (5 bases). CDR3 length: 18 amino acids. The germline V gene has CDR1 KGHSH and CDR2 LQKENI. V was pared by 3 bases and J by 1 base, with 19 bases between. The CDR3 DNA sequence: TGTGCCAGCTCACCCGTGGACGCCAGCGGAAGTTCCTACAATGAGCAGTTCTTC. This translates into CASSPVDASGSSYNEQFF.

V is TRBV30 and J is TRBJ1-6; D is ambiguous. This CDR3 has 16 residues. Germline CDR1 and CDR2: GTSNPN and SVGIG (reference sequence). V dropped 5 bases and J dropped 10 bases, with 24 bases sitting between them. This chain's CDR3 is CAWGDEVLTGHSPLHF. The CDR3 nucleotides are TGTGCCTGGGGGGATGAGGTCCTAACGGGTCACTCACCCCTCCACTTT.

The J gene is TRBJ1-5, the V gene TRBV7-2; D perhaps matches TRBD1 (6 bases). Germline CDR1 reads SGHTA; CDR2 reads FQGNSA. The V and J ends lost 5 bases and 6 bases respectively, with 20 bases between them. The CDR3 has 16 amino acids. CDR3 sequence: CASSPTAGTGAQPQHF. For the CDR3, the DNA is TGTGCCAGCAGCCCAACCGCCGGGACGGGGGCTCAGCCCCAGCATTTT.

The CDR3 DNA reads as TGTGCCAGCAGCACCGGGACAGGGGAAGGGGGTGAGCAGTTCTTC. It encodes CASSTGTGEGGEQFF. The rearrangement joins TRBV7-3 to TRBJ2-1, with 10 nucleotides matching TRBD1. CDR3 size: 15 residues. CDR1 is SGHTA, CDR2 FQGTGA, per germline. The trim removed 5 bases at V and 9 bases at J, leaving 10 bases unmatched. Full variable domain (remainder filled in from reference TRBV7-3 and TRBJ2-1): GAGVSQTPSNKVTEKGKYVELRCDPISGHTALYWYRQSLGQGPEFLIYFQGTGAADDSGLPNDRFFAVRPEGSVSTLKIQRTERGDSAVYLCASSTGTGEGGEQFFGPGTRLTVL.

The rearrangement joins TRBV5-1 to TRBJ2-1; 10 bases align to TRBD2. J was trimmed by 4 bases and V by 2 bases; bases with no gene match: 3. Germline assignment: CDR1 SGHRS and CDR2 YFSETQ. The CDR3 has 15 residues. CDR3 sequence (DNA): TGCGCCAGCAGCTTCTCTAGCGGGAGTTACAATGAGCAGTTCTTC. It specifies CASSFSSGSYNEQFF.

This rearrangement joins TRBV6-2 or TRBV6-3 to TRBJ2-5; 7 bases map to TRBD1. V lost 2 bases and J lost 4; bases outside the gene matches: 4. This CDR3 region has 14 residues. Germline assignment: CDR1 MNHEY and CDR2 SVGEGT. DNA of the CDR3: TGTGCCAGCAGTTACACAGGGGCCCGAGAGACCCAGTACTTC. It yields the protein CASSYTGARETQYF.

V gene TRBV10-1 combines with J gene TRBJ2-3; D gene ambiguous. This CDR3 has 16 residues. Germline lookup yields CDR1 WNHNN and CDR2 SYGVQD (reference sequence). The V end lost 0 bases, the J end lost 1 base, and 11 bases lay between the germline ends. The CDR3, as DNA: TGCGCCAGCAGTGAGTCGAACGCCGTGGGCACAGATACGCAGTATTTT. Its protein is CASSESNAVGTDTQYF.

For this clone: The DNA is omitted, as the CDR3 cannot be located on it reliably, and the CDR3 follows TCRdb's listing. The rearrangement uses TRBV7-6 and TRBJ2-1. The CDR3 adds up to 12 amino acids, both ends counted. The germline gives CDR1 SGHVS, CDR2 FNYEAQ. The CDR3: CASSYFGNEQFF.

The gene calls are TRBV5-4 and TRBJ1-1; tentatively, D is TRBD1 (5 bases). Between the trimmed V and J ends, which lost 7 bases and 11 bases, there was a span of 18 bases. This CDR3 has 12 residues. Germline loops: CDR1 SGHNT, CDR2 YYREEE (reference sequence). CDR3 nucleotide sequence: TGTGCCAGCGCGGGGGACGGAAGAAAGGCTTTCTTT. Translated: CASAGDGRKAFF.

This clone was detected a few times. V gene TRBV7-3 combines with J gene TRBJ1-6; D gene unclear. Germline values: CDR1 SGHTA, CDR2 FQGTGA. V was shortened by 3 bases and J by 8 bases, with 8 bases between the two germline ends. The CDR3 consists of 13 residues. The CDR3 spells CASSFEGDSPLHF. The CDR3 bases are TGTGCCAGCAGCTTTGAGGGCGATTCACCCCTCCACTTT.

The chain carries TRBV4-2 and TRBJ2-1; weak D call: TRBD2 (6 bases). Trimming shortened V by 4 bases and J by 0 bases, and 10 bases separated the two germline ends. This CDR3 comprises 15 residues. Germline CDR1 and CDR2: LGHNA and YNFKEQ. DNA for the CDR3: TGTGCCAGCAGCCCACGGGAGAGCTCCTACAATGAGCAGTTCTTC. It codes for CASSPRESSYNEQFF.

The V gene is TRBV7-9, the J gene TRBJ1-4; D is perhaps TRBD1 (5 bases). CDR3 length equals 15 residues. V dropped 4 bases and J dropped 4 bases, with 13 bases sitting between them. The germline V gene has CDR1 SEHNR and CDR2 FQNEAQ (reference sequence). CDR3: CASSSGGTLNEKLFF. The CDR3 DNA follows: TGTGCCAGCAGCTCGGGCGGGACCCTTAATGAAAAACTGTTTTTT.

CDR3 residues: CASSLVAGEETQYF. For the CDR3, the DNA is TGCGCCAGCAGCTTGGTGGCAGGGGAAGAGACCCAGTACTTC. The chain carries TRBV5-1 and TRBJ2-5; a possible D gene is TRBD1 (6 bases). V lost 0 bases and J lost 3, with 9 bases in between. Germline values: CDR1 SGHRS, CDR2 YFSETQ. CDR3 size: 14 residues. The full variable domain, completed using reference TRBV5-1 and TRBJ2-5, is KAGVTQTPRYLIKTRGQQVTLSCSPISGHRSVSWYQQTPGQGLQFLFEYFSETQRNKGNFPGRFSGRQFSNSRSEMNVSTLELGDSALYLCASSLVAGEETQYFGPGTRLLVL.

This CDR3 is CASSFISGSAFEQFF. The CDR3 bases are TGCGCCAGCAGCTTTATCAGCGGGTCCGCTTTTGAGCAGTTCTTC. V is TRBV5-1 and J is TRBJ2-1; TRBD2 is a possible D gene (6 bases). The V end lost 2 bases, the J end lost 9 bases, and 18 bases lay between the germline ends. Per the germline V gene, CDR1 is SGHRS and CDR2 is YFSETQ. This CDR3 spans 15 amino acids.

The J gene is TRBJ1-2, the V gene TRBV7-9; 7 nucleotides agree with TRBD1. The CDR3 length is 11 residues. With V trimmed by 5 bases and J by 10 bases, 4 bases remained unmatched. Germline V gene lookup returns CDR1 SEHNR and CDR2 FQNEAQ (reference sequence). Here the CDR3 DNA reads TGTGCCAGCAGCCTGACAGGGACCTACACCTTC. Translating it yields CASSLTGTYTF.

The chain joins TRBV24-1 to TRBJ1-1, with a weak D call TRBD1 (5 bases). The V and J ends lost 4 bases and 4 bases respectively, with 24 bases between them. This CDR3 region has 18 residues. From germline, CDR1 is KGHDR and CDR2 SFDVKD. CDR3 DNA sequence: TGTGCCACCAGTGACGGAGGACATTCAGGGCGGGCGGGCACTGAAGCTTTCTTT. Its translation is CATSDGGHSGRAGTEAFF.

The chain combines TRBV11-2 with TRBJ2-3; 9 bases agree with TRBD2. The CDR3 length is 14 residues. V dropped 1 base and J dropped 11; count of bases not matched to a gene: 7. Germline CDR1 reads SGHAT; CDR2 reads FQNNGV. The DNA of the CDR3 is TGTGCCAGCAGCTTAGTGAGACTAGCGGAACGGCAGTATTTT. Its protein product is CASSLVRLAERQYF.

V and J are TRBV7-8 and TRBJ2-1; the match to TRBD2 covers 8 bases. Germline CDR1 is SGHVS and CDR2 is FQNEAQ. The CDR3 is 16 amino acids. V gave up 2 bases and J gave up 4 bases; unmatched junction bases: 7. The chain's CDR3 is CASSLFSGIIYNEQFF. Written as DNA, the CDR3 is TGTGCCAGCAGCTTATTTAGCGGGATAATTTACAATGAGCAGTTCTTC.

The J gene is TRBJ1-2, the V gene TRBV19; 7 nucleotides match TRBD1. The CDR3 consists of 13 residues. CDR1 LNHDA and CDR2 SQIVND come from the germline V gene (reference sequence). J gave up 6 bases and V 6 bases, and 7 bases lay outside the gene matches. The CDR3, as DNA: TGTGCCAGTAGGCTGGACAGGTCGGATGGCTACACCTTC. This gives the protein CASRLDRSDGYTF.

The chain employs TRBV18 and TRBJ2-2, with D uncertain. CDR3 size: 15 residues. Germline V CDR1 and CDR2: KGHSH, LQKENI. V was trimmed by 1 base and J by 4 bases, leaving 10 bases between them. CDR3 in DNA: TGTGCCAGCTCACCACGCTCGTTATCCACCGGGGAGCTGTTTTTT. Its protein is CASSPRSLSTGELFF.

This clone was observed a single time. The V gene is TRBV6-2 or TRBV6-3, the J gene TRBJ2-7, with D tentatively TRBD1 (6 bases). V gave up 5 bases and J gave up 4 bases, with 24 bases separating them. Germline assignment: CDR1 MNHEY and CDR2 SVGEGT. CDR3 length: 17 amino acids. The CDR3 loop reads CASSRKPQGLFAYEQYF. The CDR3 DNA sequence: TGTGCCAGCAGTCGTAAACCACAGGGCCTGTTTGCTTACGAGCAGTACTTC.

This chain joins TRBV10-1 and TRBJ1-6, with TRBD1 matching over 7 bases. The CDR3 covers 13 residues. Germline-derived CDR1 and CDR2 are WNHNN and SYGVQD (reference sequence). Trimming at V came to 2 bases and at J to 10 bases, leaving 2 bases not matched to a gene. The CDR3, as DNA: TGCGCCAGCAGTGAGACAGGGGTATCACCCCTCCACTTT. Translating gives CASSETGVSPLHF.